The T cell receptor beta chain described here comes from a study of control samples from healthy donors and cancer patients. This clone was found once. The assay was immunoSEQ multiplex PCR, and TCRdb's table has in-frame clones only and misses some. The sample contains about 120,000 clones, around 90% of which appear only once. The CDR3 runs to 14 residues. Germline V gives CDR1 LNHDA, CDR2 SQIVND (reference sequence). Trimming stripped 6 bases from V and 5 bases from J, with 16 bases between. The rearrangement links TRBV19 to TRBJ2-5; tentative D call: TRBD1 (7 bases). This clonotype originated in a man aged 50 to 59 in good health. The sequencing sample was made of blood. This chain's CDR3 is CASSPGGGGETQYF. CDR3 DNA sequence: TGTGCCAGTAGCCCAGGAGGGGGCGGGGAGACCCAGTACTTC.